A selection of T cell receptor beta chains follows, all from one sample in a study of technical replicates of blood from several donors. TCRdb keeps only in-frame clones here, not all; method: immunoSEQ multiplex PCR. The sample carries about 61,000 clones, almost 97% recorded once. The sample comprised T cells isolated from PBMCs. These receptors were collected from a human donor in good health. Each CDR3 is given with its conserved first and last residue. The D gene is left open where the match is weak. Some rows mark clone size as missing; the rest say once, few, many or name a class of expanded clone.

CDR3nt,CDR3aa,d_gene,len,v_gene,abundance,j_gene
TGCGCCAGCAGCTTGAATCCCGAGAACTACGAGCAGTACTTC,CASSLNPENYEQYF,.,14,TRBV5-1,.,TRBJ2-7
TGTGCCAGCAGCTTAGACAGGGCTGAGACCCAGTACTTC,CASSLDRAETQYF,.,13,TRBV7-6,.,TRBJ2-5
TGTGCCAGCAGCTTGGACAGATCCAGGGAGCTGTTTTTT,CASSLDRSRELFF,.,13,TRBV11-2,.,TRBJ2-2
TGCGCCAGCGGGGGACAGGGGGACATCACAGATACGCAGTATTTT,CASGGQGDITDTQYF,TRBD1,15,TRBV5-1,.,TRBJ2-3
TGCGCCAGCAGCTTTTTACTAGCGGGCAATGAAGAGACCCAGTACTTC,CASSFLLAGNEETQYF,TRBD2,16,TRBV5-1,.,TRBJ2-5
TGCGCCAGCAGTCCGTCTGGAGCGGGAGGGCGGAATGAGCAGTTCTTC,CASSPSGAGGRNEQFF,TRBD2,16,TRBV23-1,.,TRBJ2-1
TGTGCCAGCATGGCAGGTCTTTCAAGTCCGTACGAGCAGTACTTC,CASMAGLSSPYEQYF,.,15,TRBV6-1,.,TRBJ2-7
TGTGCCAGCAGGCCACTAGCGGGGGGGGGACGGCTGTTTTTT,CASRPLAGGGRLFF,TRBD2,14,TRBV11-2,.,TRBJ2-2
TGCAGCGTTGAAAGCTGGCTAGTAGAAGCTTTCTTT,CSVESWLVEAFF,.,12,TRBV29-1,.,TRBJ1-1
TGCGCCAGCAGCCAAGAGGCGACAGGGCCCCTTAATTCACCCCTCCACTTT,CASSQEATGPLNSPLHF,TRBD1,17,TRBV4-1,.,TRBJ1-6
TGTGCCAGTAGGTTGACAGGGTCCAGCAATCAGCCCCAGCATTTT,CASRLTGSSNQPQHF,TRBD1,15,TRBV19,.,TRBJ1-5
TGTGCCAGCAGTGAAGTGAGCGGCGGACCCTCCGTAACCTACGAGCAGTACTTC,CASSEVSGGPSVTYEQYF,.,18,TRBV6-1,once,TRBJ2-7
TGTGCCAGCAGTGGACAGGGCAATCAGCCCCAGCATTTT,CASSGQGNQPQHF,.,13,TRBV2,.,TRBJ1-5
TGTGCCAGCAGCTCCATAACGGGAGGGGTTAACTACAATGAGCAGTTCTTC,CASSSITGGVNYNEQFF,TRBD2,17,TRBV7-3,.,TRBJ2-1
TGTGCCAGCAGCCCTCTCCACAATGAGCAGTTCTTC,CASSPLHNEQFF,.,12,TRBV7-9,.,TRBJ2-1
TGCAGCGGGACCGGGACACCGGCACGGGGCACTGAAGCTTTCTTT,CSGTGTPARGTEAFF,.,15,TRBV29-1,.,TRBJ1-1
TGTGCCAGCAGCACTGTAGCGGGGGGGCAAATATCCTGCGAGCAGTACTTC,CASSTVAGGQISCEQYF,TRBD2,17,TRBV11-2,.,TRBJ2-7
TGTGCCAGTAGCGTGCAGGCAGGGTTTAATGAAAAACTGTTTTTT,CASSVQAGFNEKLFF,.,15,TRBV19,once,TRBJ1-4
TGTGCCAGCAGCTTTCGGCCCATTGGGGGGGCGTATGAAAAACTGTTTTTT,CASSFRPIGGAYEKLFF,.,17,TRBV7-9,.,TRBJ1-4
TGTGCCAGCAGTTTAGGCTACGGACAGTACAATCAGCCCCAGCATTTT,CASSLGYGQYNQPQHF,.,16,TRBV27,.,TRBJ1-5
TGTGCCAGCAGCCTGGCTATACTAGCGGGAGACAATGAGCAGTTCTTC,CASSLAILAGDNEQFF,TRBD2,16,TRBV28,once,TRBJ2-1
TGTGCCAGTAGTGTCGACAGGGTTAACACTGAAGCTTTCTTT,CASSVDRVNTEAFF,TRBD1,14,TRBV19,.,TRBJ1-1
TGTGCCAGCACCCGGACAGGGTATAGCACAGATACGCAGTATTTT,CASTRTGYSTDTQYF,TRBD1,15,TRBV5-4,.,TRBJ2-3
TGTGCCAGCAGCCCAGGGACAGGGGGTTGGACTGAAGCTTTCTTT,CASSPGTGGWTEAFF,TRBD1,15,TRBV28,.,TRBJ1-1
TGTGCCAGCAGCCCAGGGACTAGCGGGAGGAATGAGCAGTTCTTC,CASSPGTSGRNEQFF,TRBD2,15,TRBV6-4,.,TRBJ2-1
TGTGCCAGTAGTATATGGGGGCAGTACAATGAGCAGTTCTTC,CASSIWGQYNEQFF,.,14,TRBV19,once,TRBJ2-1
TGTGCCAGCAGCTTCCCGCAGGGAAACACTGAAGCTTTCTTT,CASSFPQGNTEAFF,.,14,TRBV7-9,.,TRBJ1-1
TGCGCCAGCAGCTTGGCCTATGGTAACACCGGGGAGCTGTTTTTT,CASSLAYGNTGELFF,.,15,TRBV5-1,.,TRBJ2-2
TGTGCCAGCAGCTTTCTGCGGGGGGGAGACGAGCAGTACTTC,CASSFLRGGDEQYF,TRBD2,14,TRBV5-4,.,TRBJ2-7
TGTGCCAGCAGTCACGGGACATTGGGGAATCAGCCCCAGCATTTT,CASSHGTLGNQPQHF,.,15,TRBV6-5,once,TRBJ1-5
TGCGCCAGCAGCTATACAACCTTCCAAGAGACCCAGTACTTC,CASSYTTFQETQYF,.,14,TRBV5-1,.,TRBJ2-5
TGCGCCAGCAGCGTTGCAGGACAGAGATACGAGCAGTACTTC,CASSVAGQRYEQYF,.,14,TRBV5-1,.,TRBJ2-7
TGTGCCAGCAGCCCAGGAGCGGGAGTGGGAGATACGCAGTATTTT,CASSPGAGVGDTQYF,TRBD2,15,TRBV11-2,.,TRBJ2-3
TGTGCCAGCAGCTTTCGAGACTACACAGATACGCAGTATTTT,CASSFRDYTDTQYF,.,14,TRBV5-4,once,TRBJ2-3
TGTGCCAGCAGGAGGGACAGCTATTCACCCCTCCACTTT,CASRRDSYSPLHF,TRBD1,13,TRBV2,.,TRBJ1-6
TGCGCCAGCAGCTTGGGACTAGCCCGCACAGATACGCAGTATTTT,CASSLGLARTDTQYF,TRBD2,15,TRBV5-1,.,TRBJ2-3
TGTGCCAGCAGCTTGGGGGGGGCAGGGGAGCTGTTTTTT,CASSLGGAGELFF,.,13,TRBV7-2,.,TRBJ2-2
TGTGCCAGCAGCTTTCCCCCCGGTAACGAGCAGTACTTC,CASSFPPGNEQYF,.,13,TRBV7-9,.,TRBJ2-7
TGTGCCAGTAGTTCGTTAGCCGAGCAGTACTTC,CASSSLAEQYF,.,11,TRBV19,.,TRBJ2-7
TGCGCCAGCAGCCAAGATATCACGGCAGGGTGGAACTACGAGCAGTACTTC,CASSQDITAGWNYEQYF,.,17,TRBV4-1,.,TRBJ2-7
TGCGCCAGCAGCCTGGAATCCAGGGCTTCCGAGCAGTACTTC,CASSLESRASEQYF,.,14,TRBV5-1,.,TRBJ2-7
TGTGCCAGCAGCCGACCGGGACTAGTCACAGATACGCAGTATTTT,CASSRPGLVTDTQYF,TRBD2,15,TRBV4-2,.,TRBJ2-3
TGTGCCAGCAGCTTAATCTATGGCAGGGGGCTTGAAAATCAGCCCCAGCATTTT,CASSLIYGRGLENQPQHF,TRBD1,18,TRBV7-8,.,TRBJ1-5
TGTGCCAGCAGCCTACACAGGGTCTCTGGAAACACCATATATTTT,CASSLHRVSGNTIYF,.,15,TRBV11-2,.,TRBJ1-3
TGCGCCAGCAGCTTGGAGGACAGATACGGGGAGACCCAGTACTTC,CASSLEDRYGETQYF,.,15,TRBV5-1,.,TRBJ2-5
TGTGCCAGCAGTTCACAGGGTGCCCCGAACACCGGGGAGCTGTTTTTT,CASSSQGAPNTGELFF,.,16,TRBV6-5,.,TRBJ2-2
TGTGCCTGGGGACCGGACAGGGGACTACAAGCTTTCTTT,CAWGPDRGLQAFF,TRBD1,13,TRBV30,.,TRBJ1-1
TGCGCCAGCAGCTTTCGGACAGGCCAAGAGACCCAGTACTTC,CASSFRTGQETQYF,TRBD1,14,TRBV4-1,.,TRBJ2-5
TGTGCCAGCAGCTTTCCGGGACTAGCGGGTGGTGTTCCCTACGAGCAGTACTTC,CASSFPGLAGGVPYEQYF,TRBD2,18,TRBV11-2,.,TRBJ2-7
TGCGCCAGCAGCCAACCCCGAGATATAGCGGGAGTGGCTGGGGCCAACGTCCTGACTTTC,CASSQPRDIAGVAGANVLTF,TRBD2,20,TRBV4-1,.,TRBJ2-6
TGTGCCAGCAGTTTAGGTATCGGCCCGGCGGGGGGGAACACCGGGGAGCTGTTTTTT,CASSLGIGPAGGNTGELFF,TRBD2,19,TRBV28,.,TRBJ2-2
TGTGCCAGCACCCTCCGGTCAGGGCACGCTTTCTTT,CASTLRSGHAFF,.,12,TRBV28,.,TRBJ1-1
TGTGCCAGCAGCCCCGGCGGAGCCGTGTTCGGCTCTGGGGCCAACGTCCTGACTTTC,CASSPGGAVFGSGANVLTF,.,19,TRBV11-2,.,TRBJ2-6
TGCGCCAGCTCTTTCCTAGCGGGGAACACCGGGGAGCTGTTTTTT,CASSFLAGNTGELFF,TRBD2,15,TRBV4-1,.,TRBJ2-2